This is a list of T cell receptor beta chains from one sample in a study of cytomegalovirus exposure and HLA in healthy donors. Using immunoSEQ multiplex PCR, the repertoire was profiled, and TCRdb retains in-frame clones only, with some absent. The sample includes more than 70,000 clones, approximately 83% of them seen just once. Sequenced input: PBMCs. The source of these receptors is a man aged 40-49 years in good health and CMV-seronegative. CDR3s include the opening cysteine and the closing phenylalanine or tryptophan. The order of the fields is J gene, V gene, D gene, clone size, CDR3 DNA, CDR3 protein. The D gene is left open where the match is weak. Some rows have no size entry. The others give once, few or many, or a class for an expanded clone.

>TRBJ2-1|TRBV4-1|TRBD1|NA
TGCGCCAGCAGCCAAGGTTGGGGACAGGGGATGGATGAGCAGTTCTTC
CASSQGWGQGMDEQFF
>TRBJ1-1|TRBV7-9|NA|few
TGTGCCAGCAGCTTAATCCGACTTCACACTGAAGCTTTCTTT
CASSLIRLHTEAFF
>TRBJ1-1|TRBV4-2|NA|NA
TGTGCCAGCAGCCCTGAGAACGTGATAACTGAAGCTTTCTTT
CASSPENVITEAFF
>TRBJ1-1|TRBV18|NA|NA
TGTGCCAGCTCAGGTTCCGGGGGGAGCGATGGGATAGCCTTCTTT
CASSGSGGSDGIAFF
>TRBJ1-1|TRBV5-8|NA|few
TGTGCCAGCAGCGGAGGGTGGGGCACTGAAGCTTTCTTT
CASSGGWGTEAFF
>TRBJ1-2|TRBV5-6|NA|NA
TGTGCCAGCAGCTCCTTCTATGGCTACACCTTC
CASSSFYGYTF
>TRBJ1-2|TRBV18|NA|few
TGTGCCAGCTCACCTAGGACGGCGGGAGCTTCAGGCTATGGCTACACCTTC
CASSPRTAGASGYGYTF
>TRBJ2-1|TRBV6-5|TRBD1|NA
TGTGCCAGCAGTTACTCGGGACAGGGCAATGAGCAGTTCTTC
CASSYSGQGNEQFF
>TRBJ1-1|TRBV10-3|NA|few
TGTGCCATCAGTGACAGGGGGAACACTGAAGCTTTCTTT
CAISDRGNTEAFF
>TRBJ1-2|TRBV25-1|NA|NA
TGTGCCAGCAGTGAATCGGGGGGCGGCTACACCTTC
CASSESGGGYTF